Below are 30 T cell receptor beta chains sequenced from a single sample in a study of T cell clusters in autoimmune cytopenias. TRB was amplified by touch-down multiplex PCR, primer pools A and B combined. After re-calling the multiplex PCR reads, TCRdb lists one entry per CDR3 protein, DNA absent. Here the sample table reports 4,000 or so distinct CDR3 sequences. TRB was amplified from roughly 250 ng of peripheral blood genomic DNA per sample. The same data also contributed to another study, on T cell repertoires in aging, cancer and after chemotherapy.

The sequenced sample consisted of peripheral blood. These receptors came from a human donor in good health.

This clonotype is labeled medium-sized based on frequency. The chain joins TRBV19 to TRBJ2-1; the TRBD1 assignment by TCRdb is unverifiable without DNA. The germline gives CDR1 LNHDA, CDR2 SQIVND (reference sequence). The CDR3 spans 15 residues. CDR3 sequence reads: CASSIEEGGYNEQFF.

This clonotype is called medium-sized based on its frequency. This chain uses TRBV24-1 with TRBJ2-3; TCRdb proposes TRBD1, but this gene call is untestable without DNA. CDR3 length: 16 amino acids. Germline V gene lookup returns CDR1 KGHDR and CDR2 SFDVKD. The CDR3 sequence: CATSDPADIGGDTQYF.

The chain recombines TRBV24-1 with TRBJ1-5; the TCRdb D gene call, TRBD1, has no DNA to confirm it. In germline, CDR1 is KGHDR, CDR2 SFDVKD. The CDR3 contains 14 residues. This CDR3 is CATSDSRGNQPQHF.

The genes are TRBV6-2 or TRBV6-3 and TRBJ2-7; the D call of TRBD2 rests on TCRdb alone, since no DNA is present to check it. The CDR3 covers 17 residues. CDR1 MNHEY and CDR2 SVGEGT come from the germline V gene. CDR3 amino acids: CASTGGGLADHSYEQYF.

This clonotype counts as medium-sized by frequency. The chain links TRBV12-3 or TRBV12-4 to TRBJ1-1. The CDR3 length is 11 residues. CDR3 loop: CASSLYTEAFF.

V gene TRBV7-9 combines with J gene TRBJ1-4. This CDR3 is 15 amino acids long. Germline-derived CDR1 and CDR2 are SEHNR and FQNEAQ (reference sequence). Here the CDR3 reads CASSRNVGREEKLFF.

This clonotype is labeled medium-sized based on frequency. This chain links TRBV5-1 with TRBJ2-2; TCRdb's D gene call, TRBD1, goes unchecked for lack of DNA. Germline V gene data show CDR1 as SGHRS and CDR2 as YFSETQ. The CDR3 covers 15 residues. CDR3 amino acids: CASSSGQGGTGELFF.

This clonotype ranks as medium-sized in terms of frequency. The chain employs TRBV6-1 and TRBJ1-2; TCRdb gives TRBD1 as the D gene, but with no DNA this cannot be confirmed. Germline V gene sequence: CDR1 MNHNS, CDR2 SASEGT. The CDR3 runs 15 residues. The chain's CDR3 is CATTPDRSPSYGYTF.

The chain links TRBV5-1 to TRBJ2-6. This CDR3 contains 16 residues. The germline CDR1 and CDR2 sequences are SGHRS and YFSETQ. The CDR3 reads CASRRTVSSGANVLTF.

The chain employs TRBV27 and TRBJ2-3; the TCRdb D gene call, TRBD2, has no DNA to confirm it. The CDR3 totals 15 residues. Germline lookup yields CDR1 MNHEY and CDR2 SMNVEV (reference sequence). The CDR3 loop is CASGYGGSITDTQYF.

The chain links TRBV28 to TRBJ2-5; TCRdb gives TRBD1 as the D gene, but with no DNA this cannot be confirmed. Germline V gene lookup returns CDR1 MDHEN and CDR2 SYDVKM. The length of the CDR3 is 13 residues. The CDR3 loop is CASSREGGETQYF. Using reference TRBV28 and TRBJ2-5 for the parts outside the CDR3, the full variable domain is DVKVTQSSRYLVKRTGEKVFLECVQDMDHENMFWYRQDPGLGLRLIYFSYDVKMKEKGDIPEGYSVSREKKERFSLILESASTNQTSMYLCASSREGGETQYFGPGTRLLVL.

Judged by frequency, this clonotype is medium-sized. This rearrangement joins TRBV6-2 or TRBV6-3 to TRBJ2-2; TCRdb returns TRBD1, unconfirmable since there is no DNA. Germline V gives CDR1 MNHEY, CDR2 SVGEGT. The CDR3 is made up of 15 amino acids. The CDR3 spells CASSYSESPGGELFF.

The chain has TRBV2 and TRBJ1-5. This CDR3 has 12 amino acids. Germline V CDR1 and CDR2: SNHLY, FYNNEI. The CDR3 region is CASSEQRQPQHF.

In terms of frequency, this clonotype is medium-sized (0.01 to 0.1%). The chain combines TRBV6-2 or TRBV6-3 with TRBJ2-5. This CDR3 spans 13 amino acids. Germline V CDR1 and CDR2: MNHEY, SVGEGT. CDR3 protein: CASSPDRRETQYF.

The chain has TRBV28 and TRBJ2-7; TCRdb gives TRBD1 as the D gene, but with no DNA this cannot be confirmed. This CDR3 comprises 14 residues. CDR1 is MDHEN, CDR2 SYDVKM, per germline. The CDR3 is CASQIGGTFGEQYF.

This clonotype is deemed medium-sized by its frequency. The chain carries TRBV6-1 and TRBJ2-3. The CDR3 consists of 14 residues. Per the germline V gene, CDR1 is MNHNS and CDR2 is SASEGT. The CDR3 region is CASSEAPAADTQYF.

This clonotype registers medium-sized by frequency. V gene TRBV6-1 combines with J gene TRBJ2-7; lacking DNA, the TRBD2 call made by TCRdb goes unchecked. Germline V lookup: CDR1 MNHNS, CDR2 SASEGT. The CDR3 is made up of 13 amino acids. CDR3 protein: CASSDWLVEGQYF.

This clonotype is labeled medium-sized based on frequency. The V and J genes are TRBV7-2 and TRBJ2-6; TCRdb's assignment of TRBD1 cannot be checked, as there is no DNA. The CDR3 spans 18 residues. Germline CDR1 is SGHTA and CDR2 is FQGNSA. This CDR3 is CASTLRAGWSSGANVLTF.

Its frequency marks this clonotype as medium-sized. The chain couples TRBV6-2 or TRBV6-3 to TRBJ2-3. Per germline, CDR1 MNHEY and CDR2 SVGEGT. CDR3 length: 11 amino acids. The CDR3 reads CASRDYRTQYF.

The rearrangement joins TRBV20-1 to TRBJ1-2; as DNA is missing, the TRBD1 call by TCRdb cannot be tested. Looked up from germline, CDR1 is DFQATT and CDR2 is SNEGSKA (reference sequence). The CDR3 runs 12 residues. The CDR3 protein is CSARQGTYGYTF.

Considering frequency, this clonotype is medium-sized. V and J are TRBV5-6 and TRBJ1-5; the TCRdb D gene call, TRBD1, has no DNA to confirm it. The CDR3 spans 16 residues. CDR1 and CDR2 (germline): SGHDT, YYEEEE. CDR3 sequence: CASSSDRGRGNQPQHF.

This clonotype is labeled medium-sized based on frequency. CDR3 sequence reads: CASSPPGSRENIQYF. This sequence joins TRBV18 and TRBJ2-4. Germline assignment: CDR1 KGHSH and CDR2 LQKENI. The CDR3 runs to 15 residues.

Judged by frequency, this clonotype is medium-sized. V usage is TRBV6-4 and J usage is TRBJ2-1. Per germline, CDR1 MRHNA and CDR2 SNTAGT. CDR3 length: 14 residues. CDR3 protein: CASSPGAYYNEQFF.

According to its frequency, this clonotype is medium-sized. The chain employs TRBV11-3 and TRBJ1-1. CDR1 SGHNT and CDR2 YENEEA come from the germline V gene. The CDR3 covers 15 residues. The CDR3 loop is CASSPVRVMNTEAFF.

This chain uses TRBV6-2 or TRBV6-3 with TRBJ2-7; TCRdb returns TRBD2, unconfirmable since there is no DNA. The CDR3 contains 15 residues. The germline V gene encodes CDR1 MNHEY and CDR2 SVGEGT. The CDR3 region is CASGPHRDSHYEQYF.

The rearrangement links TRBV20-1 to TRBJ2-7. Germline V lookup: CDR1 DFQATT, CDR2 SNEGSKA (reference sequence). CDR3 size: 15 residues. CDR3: CSAREKASYKYEQYF.

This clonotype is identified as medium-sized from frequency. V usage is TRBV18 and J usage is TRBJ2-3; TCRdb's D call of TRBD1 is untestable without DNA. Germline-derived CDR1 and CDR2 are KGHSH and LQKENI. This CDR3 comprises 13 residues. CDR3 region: CASSTTGEHTQYF.

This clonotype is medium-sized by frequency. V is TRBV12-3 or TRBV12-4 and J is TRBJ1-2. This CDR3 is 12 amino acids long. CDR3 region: CASSLVGYGYTF.

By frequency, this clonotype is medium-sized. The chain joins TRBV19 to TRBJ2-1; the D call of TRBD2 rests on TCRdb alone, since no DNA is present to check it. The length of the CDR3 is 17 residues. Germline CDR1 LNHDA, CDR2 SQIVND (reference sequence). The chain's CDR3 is CASSTGLAGGTHNEQFF.

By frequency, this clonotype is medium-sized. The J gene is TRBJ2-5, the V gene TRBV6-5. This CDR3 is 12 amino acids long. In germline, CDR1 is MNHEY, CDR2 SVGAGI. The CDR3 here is CASRNGPETQYF.